The clone carrying this TCR beta chain was detected a few times. The sample originates from a study of early T cells in non-severe SARS-CoV-2 infection. Whole-study context: Sequenced material consisted of bulk RNA (from unsorted whole blood), and chains were unpaired.

The CDR3 sequence is 12 residues long. Germline lookup yields CDR1 GTSNPN and CDR2 SVGIG (reference sequence). The V and J ends lost 0 bases and 11 bases, in that order; junction bases with no gene match: 3. TCRdb fed the 5' RACE reads into MiXCR, producing one record per CDR3 protein. The sample contains 70,000 to 90,000 distinct CDR3 sequences, 14% to 15% of which appear only once. The sequence was obtained from an adult who was a healthcare worker with PCR-confirmed SARS-CoV-2 infection or an uninfected control (not recorded which). Sequences were obtained from whole blood. The rearrangement joins TRBV30 to TRBJ2-4, with TRBD1 matching 8 bases. The DNA for the CDR3 is TGTGCCTGGAGTGTACCACAGGGGGTTCAGTACTTC. This encodes CAWSVPQGVQYF.